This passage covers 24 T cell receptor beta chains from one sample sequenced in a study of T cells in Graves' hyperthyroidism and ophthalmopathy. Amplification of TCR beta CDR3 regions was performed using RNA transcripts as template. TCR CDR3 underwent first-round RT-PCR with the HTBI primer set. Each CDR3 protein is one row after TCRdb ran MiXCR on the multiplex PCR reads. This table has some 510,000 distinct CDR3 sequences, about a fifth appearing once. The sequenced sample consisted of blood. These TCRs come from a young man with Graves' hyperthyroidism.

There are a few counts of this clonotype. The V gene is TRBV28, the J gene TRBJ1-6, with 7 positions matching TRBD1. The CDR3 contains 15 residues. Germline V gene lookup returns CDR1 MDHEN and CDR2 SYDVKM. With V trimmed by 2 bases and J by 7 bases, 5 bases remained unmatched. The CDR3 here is CASSLRDRSNSPLHF. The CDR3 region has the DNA TGTGCCAGCAGTTTAAGGGACAGATCCAATTCACCCCTCCACTTT.

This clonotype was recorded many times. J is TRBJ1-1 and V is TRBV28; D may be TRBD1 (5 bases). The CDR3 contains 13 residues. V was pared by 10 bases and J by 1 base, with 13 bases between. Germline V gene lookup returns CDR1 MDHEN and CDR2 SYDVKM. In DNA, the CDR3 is TGTGCCACCGAGGGACGGTGGAACACTGAAGCTTTCTTT. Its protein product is CATEGRWNTEAFF.

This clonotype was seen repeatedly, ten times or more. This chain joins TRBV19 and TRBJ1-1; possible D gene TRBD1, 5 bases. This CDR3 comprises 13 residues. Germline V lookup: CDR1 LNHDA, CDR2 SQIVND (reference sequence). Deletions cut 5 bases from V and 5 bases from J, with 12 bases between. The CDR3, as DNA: TGTGCCAGTAGTTTTCTGGGACGAACTGAAGCTTTCTTT. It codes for CASSFLGRTEAFF.

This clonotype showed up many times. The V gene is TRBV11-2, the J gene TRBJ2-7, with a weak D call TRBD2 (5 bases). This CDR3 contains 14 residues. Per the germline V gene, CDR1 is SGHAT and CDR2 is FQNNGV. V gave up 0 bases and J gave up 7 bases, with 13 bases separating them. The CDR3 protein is CASSLEDLLGEQYF. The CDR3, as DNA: TGTGCCAGCAGCTTAGAGGACTTACTGGGGGAGCAGTACTTC.

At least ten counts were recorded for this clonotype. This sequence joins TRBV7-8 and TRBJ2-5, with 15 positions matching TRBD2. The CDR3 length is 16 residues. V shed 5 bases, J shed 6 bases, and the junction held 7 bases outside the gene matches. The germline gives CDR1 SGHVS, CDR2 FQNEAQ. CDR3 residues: CASSKGLAGGAKTQYF. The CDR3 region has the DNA TGTGCCAGCAGCAAGGGACTAGCGGGGGGCGCGAAGACCCAGTACTTC.

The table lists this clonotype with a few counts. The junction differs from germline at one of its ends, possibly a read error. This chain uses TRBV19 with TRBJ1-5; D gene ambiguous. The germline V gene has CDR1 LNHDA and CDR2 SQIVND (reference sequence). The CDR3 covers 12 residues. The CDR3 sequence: CANSIVNQPQHF. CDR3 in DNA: TGTGCCAATAGTATTGTCAATCAGCCCCAGCATTTT. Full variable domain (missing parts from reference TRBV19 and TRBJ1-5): DGGITQSPKYLFRKEGQNVTLSCEQNLNHDAMYWYRQDPGQGLRLIYYSQIVNDFQKGDIAEGYSVSREKKESFPLTVTSAQKNPTAFYLCANSIVNQPQHFGDGTRLSIL.

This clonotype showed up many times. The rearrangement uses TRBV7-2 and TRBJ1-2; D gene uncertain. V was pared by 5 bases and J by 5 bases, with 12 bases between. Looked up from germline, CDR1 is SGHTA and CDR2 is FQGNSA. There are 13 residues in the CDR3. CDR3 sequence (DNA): TGTGCCAGCAGCCTAAAGCAAGGGTATGGCTACACCTTC. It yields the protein CASSLKQGYGYTF.

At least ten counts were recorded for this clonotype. The CDR3, as DNA: TGTGCCAGCGGGGGCCTTGATGGCTACACCTTC. Amino acid sequence: CASGGLDGYTF. J is TRBJ1-2 and V is TRBV12-3 or TRBV12-4; tentative D call: TRBD1 (6 bases). With 8 bases removed from V and 6 bases from J, the gap between germline ends came to 10 bases. This CDR3 has 11 residues.

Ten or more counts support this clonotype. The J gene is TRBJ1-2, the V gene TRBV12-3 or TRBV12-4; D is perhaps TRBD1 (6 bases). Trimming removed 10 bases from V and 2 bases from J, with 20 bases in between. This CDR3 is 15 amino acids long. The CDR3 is CATLPGTLPNYGYTF. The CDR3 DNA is TGTGCCACCCTTCCCGGGACACTCCCCAACTATGGCTACACCTTC.

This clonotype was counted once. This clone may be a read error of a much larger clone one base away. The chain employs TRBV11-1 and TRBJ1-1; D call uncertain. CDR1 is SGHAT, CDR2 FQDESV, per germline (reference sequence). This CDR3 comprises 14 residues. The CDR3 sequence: CACSPTDGDAEAFF. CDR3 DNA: TGTGCCTGCAGCCCCACCGACGGTGACGCTGAAGCTTTCTTT.

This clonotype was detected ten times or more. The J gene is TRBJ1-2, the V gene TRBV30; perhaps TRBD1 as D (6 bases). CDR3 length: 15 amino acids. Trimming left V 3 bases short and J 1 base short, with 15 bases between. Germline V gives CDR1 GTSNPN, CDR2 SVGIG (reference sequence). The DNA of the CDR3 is TGTGCCTGGAGCCCGGGACACCTTATTAACTATGGCTACACCTTC. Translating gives CAWSPGHLINYGYTF.

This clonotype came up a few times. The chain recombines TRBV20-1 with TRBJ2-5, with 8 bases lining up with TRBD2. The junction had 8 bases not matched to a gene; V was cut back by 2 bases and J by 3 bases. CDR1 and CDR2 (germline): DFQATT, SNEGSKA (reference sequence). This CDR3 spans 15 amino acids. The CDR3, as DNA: TGCAGTGCTAGATCTCCTAGCGGGTTGGAAGAGACCCAGTACTTC. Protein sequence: CSARSPSGLEETQYF.

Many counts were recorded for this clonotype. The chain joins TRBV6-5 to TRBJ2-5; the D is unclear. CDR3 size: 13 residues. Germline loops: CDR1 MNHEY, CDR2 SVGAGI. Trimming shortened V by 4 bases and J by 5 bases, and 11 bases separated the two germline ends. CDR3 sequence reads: CASSWGPSETQYF. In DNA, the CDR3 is TGTGCCAGCAGTTGGGGTCCAAGTGAGACCCAGTACTTC.

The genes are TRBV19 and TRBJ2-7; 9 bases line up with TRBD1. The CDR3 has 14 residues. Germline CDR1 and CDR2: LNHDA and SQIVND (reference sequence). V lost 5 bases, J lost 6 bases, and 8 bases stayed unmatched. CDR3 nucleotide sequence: TGTGCCAGTAGTGGGGGGACAGGGTTGGGCGAGCAGTACTTC. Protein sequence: CASSGGTGLGEQYF.

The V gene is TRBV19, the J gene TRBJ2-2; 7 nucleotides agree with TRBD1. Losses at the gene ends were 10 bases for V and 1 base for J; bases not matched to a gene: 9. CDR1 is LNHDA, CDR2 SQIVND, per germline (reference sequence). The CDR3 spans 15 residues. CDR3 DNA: TGTGCCACCGACAGGGCCGTCGGGAACACCGGGGAGCTGTTTTTT. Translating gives CATDRAVGNTGELFF.

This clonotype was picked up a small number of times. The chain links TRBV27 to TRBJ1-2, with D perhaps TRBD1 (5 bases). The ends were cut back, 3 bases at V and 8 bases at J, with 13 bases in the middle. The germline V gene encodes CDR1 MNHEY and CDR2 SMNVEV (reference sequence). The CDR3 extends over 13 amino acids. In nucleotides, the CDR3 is TGTGCCAGCAGTTTGCGCCGGGGCTGGGGCTACACCTTC. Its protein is CASSLRRGWGYTF.

The CDR3 reads CASSSGRREGAFF. The CDR3, as DNA: TGTGCCAGCAGTTCCGGGAGACGGGAGGGAGCTTTCTTT. J is TRBJ1-1 and V is TRBV12-3 or TRBV12-4, with unresolved D. There are 13 residues in the CDR3. Trimming stripped 4 bases from V and 10 bases from J, with 16 bases between.

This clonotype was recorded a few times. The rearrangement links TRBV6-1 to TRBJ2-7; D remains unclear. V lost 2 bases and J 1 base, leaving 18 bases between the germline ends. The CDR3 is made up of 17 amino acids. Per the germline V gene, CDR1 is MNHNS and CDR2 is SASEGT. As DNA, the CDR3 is TGTGCCAGCAGTGAAATTCTCTCTATCGGAACTTCCTACGAGCAGTACTTC. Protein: CASSEILSIGTSYEQYF.

The CDR3 loop is CAGWAYEQYF. The CDR3 region has the DNA TGTGCCGGGTGGGCTTACGAGCAGTACTTC. This chain uses TRBV15 with TRBJ2-7; unclear D gene. There are 10 residues in the CDR3. The V end was cut by 11 bases, the J end by 4 bases, with 9 bases between. The germline CDR1 and CDR2 sequences are LNHNV and YYDKDF (reference sequence).

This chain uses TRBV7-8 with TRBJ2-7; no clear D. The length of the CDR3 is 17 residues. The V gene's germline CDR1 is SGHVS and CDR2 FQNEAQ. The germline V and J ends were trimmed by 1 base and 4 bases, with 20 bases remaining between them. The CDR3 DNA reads TGTGCCAGCAGCTTAGATATGTCGCCCGAGCACTGGTACGAGCAGTACTTC. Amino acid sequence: CASSLDMSPEHWYEQYF. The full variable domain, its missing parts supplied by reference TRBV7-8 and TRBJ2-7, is GAGVSQSPRYKVAKRGQDVALRCDPISGHVSLFWYQQALGQGPEFLTYFQNEAQLDKSGLPSDRFFAERPEGSVSTLKIQRTQQEDSAVYLCASSLDMSPEHWYEQYFGPGTRLTVT.

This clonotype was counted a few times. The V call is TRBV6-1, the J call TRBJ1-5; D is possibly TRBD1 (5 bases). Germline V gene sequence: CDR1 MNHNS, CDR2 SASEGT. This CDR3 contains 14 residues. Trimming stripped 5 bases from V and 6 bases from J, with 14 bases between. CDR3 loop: CASSPTERGQPQHF. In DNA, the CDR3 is TGTGCCAGCAGTCCGACGGAGAGGGGTCAGCCCCAGCATTTT.

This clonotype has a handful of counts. CDR3 region: CASSLEPISNQPQHF. DNA of the CDR3: TGTGCCAGCAGCTTAGAGCCTATTAGTAATCAGCCCCAGCATTTT. This chain joins TRBV11-2 and TRBJ1-5; D is unclear. The germline gives CDR1 SGHAT, CDR2 FQNNGV. V lost 0 bases to trimming and J lost 4 bases, with 10 bases between them. The length of the CDR3 is 15 residues.

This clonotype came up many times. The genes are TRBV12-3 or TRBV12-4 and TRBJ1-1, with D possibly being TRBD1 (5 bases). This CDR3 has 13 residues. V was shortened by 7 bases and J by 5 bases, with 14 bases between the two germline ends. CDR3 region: CASTGQGGTEAFF. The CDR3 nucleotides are TGTGCCAGCACCGGGCAGGGCGGGACTGAAGCTTTCTTT.

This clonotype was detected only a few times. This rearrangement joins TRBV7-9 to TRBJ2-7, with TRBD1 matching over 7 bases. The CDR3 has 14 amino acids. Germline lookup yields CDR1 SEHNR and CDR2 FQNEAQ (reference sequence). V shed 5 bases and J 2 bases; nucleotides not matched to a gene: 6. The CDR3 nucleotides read TGTGCCAGCAGCCCCACTGGGACAGCCTACGAGCAGTACTTC. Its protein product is CASSPTGTAYEQYF.